The sequence of this T cell receptor beta chain was determined in a study of blood T cell repertoires in COVID-19. Overall study context: T cells, B-cell-depleted T cells, or PBMCs provided the cDNA or gDNA that served as material.

While infection was still active, Seattle patients were enrolled and then followed longitudinally. Under the authors' procedure: Researchers report that nucleated cell counts were estimated from reference gene primer amplification. Using immunoSEQ multiplex PCR, the repertoire was profiled, and TCRdb retains in-frame clones only, with some absent. That table is the source of V, J and clone size, and D and trimming were worked out from the DNA. This sample has around 330,000 clones, with about 91% found just once. Germline CDR1 reads SNHLY; CDR2 reads FYNNEI. The CDR3 runs to 11 residues. The V and J ends lost 8 bases and 6 bases respectively, with 9 bases between them.

This receptor was identified in a woman aged 25 to 39 with COVID-19, enrolled during active disease. This chain links TRBV2 with TRBJ2-3; D is uncertain. What was sequenced was peripheral blood. The CDR3 DNA reads as TGTGCCAGCCGACTTGGGGATACGCAGTATTTT. Translated: CASRLGDTQYF.